This TCR beta chain was sequenced during a study of blood T cell repertoires in COVID-19. The wider study: In each case, the material was cDNA or gDNA derived from T cells, B-cell-depleted T cells, or PBMCs.

The CDR3 runs 15 residues. Germline CDR1 and CDR2: SGHNT and YYREEE (reference sequence). V was trimmed by 0 bases and J by 3 bases, leaving 12 bases between them. Original handling: Amplified reference gene primers provided the basis for estimating nucleated cell counts. Sequencing was performed with immunoSEQ multiplex PCR; in TCRdb, only in-frame clones are kept and a portion is missing. The DNA gave D and trimming, while V, J and clone size come from that table. The sample includes roughly 100,000 clones, 87% of them seen just once. The TCR comes from a human donor in a cohort sampled during active COVID-19. The chain recombines TRBV5-4 with TRBJ1-1, with unresolved D. The sequenced sample was peripheral blood. The CDR3 DNA sequence: TGTGCCAGCAGCTTGGGTCAGTTCGTGGACACTGAAGCTTTCTTT. It is translated as CASSLGQFVDTEAFF.